These T cell receptor beta chains were read from a single sample in a study of human T cells and chemical hapten exposure. TCRdb ran MiXCR on the RACE reads and lists one entry per CDR3 protein. The profile shows 80,000 to 100,000 distinct CDR3 sequences, about 8.9% of them singletons. The starting material was whole blood, obtained in connection with sensitization to the hapten diphenylcyclopropenone (DPC). The receptor source for this set is a woman between 40 and 50 years old with alopecia areata. Some clones in this sample may be carry-over from other donors' samples. The CDR3 runs from the conserved cysteine through the conserved F or W. The D gene is left open where the match is weak. Expanded clones get a size class; other rows say once, few or many, or leave the size out.

V	size	D	J	CDR3	DNA
TRBV20-1	.	TRBD1	TRBJ2-7	CSAPGQGIFSYEQYF	TGCAGTGCGCCGGGACAGGGTATTTTTTCGTACGAGCAGTACTTC
TRBV6-1	many	.	TRBJ2-1	CASSERTINEQFF	TGTGCCAGCAGTGAAAGGACGATCAATGAGCAGTTCTTC
TRBV27	.	.	TRBJ2-5	CASSRGGGWGETQYF	TGTGCCAGCAGCCGGGGAGGGGGCTGGGGGGAGACCCAGTACTTC
TRBV6-6	few	.	TRBJ1-5	CASSHGVGEPQHF	TGTGCCAGCAGCCACGGGGTCGGGGAGCCCCAGCATTTT
TRBV7-9	few	TRBD2	TRBJ2-1	CASSSGTNYEQFF	TGTGCCAGCAGCTCCGGGACTAATTACGAGCAGTTCTTC
TRBV27	few	.	TRBJ1-1	CASSPRTNTGTEAFF	TGTGCCAGCAGTCCACGGACAAACACGGGCACTGAAGCTTTCTTT
TRBV5-1	many	TRBD2	TRBJ2-1	CASSYRLAENNEQFF	TGCGCCAGCAGCTACCGACTAGCGGAGAACAATGAGCAGTTCTTC
TRBV5-1	few	TRBD1	TRBJ2-5	CASSPTGTGVKTQYF	TGCGCCAGCAGCCCGACGGGGACAGGGGTAAAGACCCAGTACTTC
TRBV3-1	few	.	TRBJ2-5	CASSQGPGETQYF	TGTGCCAGCAGCCAAGGACCTGGAGAGACCCAGTACTTC
TRBV5-1	.	TRBD1	TRBJ1-5	CASSEGQSDQPQHF	TGCGCCAGCAGTGAGGGACAGTCAGATCAGCCCCAGCATTTT
TRBV29-1	few	TRBD1	TRBJ2-7	CSVEDRAYEQYF	TGCAGCGTTGAGGACAGGGCCTACGAGCAGTACTTC
TRBV30	.	TRBD2	TRBJ2-1	CAWSVTGLTQQFF	TGTGCCTGGAGTGTAACGGGACTAACCCAGCAGTTCTTC
TRBV2	many	.	TRBJ2-1	CASSASNEQFF	TGTGCCAGCAGTGCCTCCAATGAGCAGTTCTTC
TRBV10-2	few	.	TRBJ2-7	CASRPGGGGSYEQYF	TGCGCCAGCCGACCGGGAGGGGGCGGCTCCTACGAGCAGTACTTC
TRBV27	few	.	TRBJ1-2	CASSLGAGTFYGYTF	TGTGCCAGCAGTTTGGGGGCAGGGACCTTCTATGGCTACACCTTC
TRBV6-5	few	TRBD2	TRBJ2-7	CASRGLAVSSYEQYF	TGTGCCAGCAGGGGACTAGCGGTGAGCTCCTACGAGCAGTACTTC
TRBV10-1	.	.	TRBJ1-5	CASSESTGDQPQHF	TGCGCCAGCAGTGAGTCGACTGGAGATCAGCCCCAGCATTTT
TRBV5-1	many	.	TRBJ2-1	CASSLDVRRNEQFF	TGCGCCAGCAGCTTGGACGTCCGAAGAAATGAGCAGTTCTTC
TRBV6-5	.	.	TRBJ1-2	CATLLPGLGGGYTF	TGTGCCACCCTGCTACCGGGACTAGGGGGAGGCTACACCTTC
TRBV19	.	TRBD1	TRBJ2-1	CASSWGDRAAWNEQFF	TGTGCCAGTAGTTGGGGCGACAGGGCGGCGTGGAATGAGCAGTTCTTC
TRBV12-3/TRBV12-4	.	.	TRBJ2-5	CASSLASQETQYF	TGTGCCAGCAGTTTAGCGTCCCAAGAGACCCAGTACTTC
TRBV20-1	.	.	TRBJ2-5	CSARSGYQETQYF	TGCAGTGCTAGGAGCGGGTATCAAGAGACCCAGTACTTC
TRBV28	many	.	TRBJ2-5	CASSLGGAVTQYF	TGTGCCAGCAGTTTAGGCGGCGCGGTTACCCAGTACTTC
TRBV25-1	many	.	TRBJ2-3	CASSEYRHTTGGDTQYF	TGTGCCAGCAGTGAATATCGGCACACCACCGGCGGAGATACGCAGTATTTT
TRBV14	few	.	TRBJ2-7	CASSQGLIYSYEQYF	TGTGCCAGCAGCCAAGGACTTATATACTCCTACGAGCAGTACTTC
TRBV12-3/TRBV12-4	many	.	TRBJ1-1	CASSRDNMNTEAFF	TGTGCCAGCAGTCGGGACAACATGAACACTGAAGCTTTCTTT
TRBV5-1	.	.	TRBJ1-1	CASSLTATLMNTEAFF	TGCGCCAGCAGCTTGACGGCGACCCTCATGAACACTGAAGCTTTCTTT
TRBV2	many	TRBD1	TRBJ2-1	CASSETGGREQFF	TGTGCCAGCAGTGAAACAGGGGGCCGTGAGCAGTTCTTC
TRBV7-8	many	.	TRBJ1-3	CASSLPGAGNTIYF	TGTGCCAGCAGCCTCCCGGGGGCTGGAAACACCATATATTTT
TRBV7-3	.	.	TRBJ2-1	CASSLYPGTDEQFF	TGTGCCAGCAGCCTGTACCCAGGGACGGATGAGCAGTTCTTC
TRBV5-1	.	.	TRBJ1-5	CASSLDGPPQPQHF	TGCGCCAGCAGCCTGGACGGCCCCCCACAGCCCCAGCATTTT
TRBV6-4	many	TRBD2	TRBJ2-6	CASSRTSANSGANVLTF	TGTGCCAGCAGTCGGACTAGCGCCAACTCTGGGGCCAACGTCCTGACTTTC
TRBV9	.	TRBD1	TRBJ1-1	CASRGKTGVNTEAFF	TGTGCCAGCAGGGGGAAGACAGGGGTGAACACTGAAGCTTTCTTT
TRBV29-1	.	.	TRBJ2-3	CSVEKDSTDTQYF	TGCAGCGTTGAAAAGGACTCCACAGATACGCAGTATTTT